This TCR beta chain derives from a study of T cell repertoires in cytomegalovirus infection. The sample holds one count of this clonotype. TCRdb fed the reads into MiXCR, producing one record per CDR3 protein. The table lists around 170,000 distinct CDR3 sequences, approximately 17% of them singletons. Sequenced material: CD8+ T cells from PBMCs. This receptor was identified in a human donor in good health (CMV status not recorded). Some clones in this sample may be carry-over from other donors' samples.

CDR3 amino acids: CSASHGPRGPGGGNEQFF. CDR3 in DNA: TGCAGTGCTAGCCACGGTCCCCGGGGACCGGGCGGGGGCAATGAGCAGTTCTTC. This chain uses TRBV20-1 with TRBJ2-1; 7 bases are a match to TRBD2. Germline CDR1 reads DFQATT; CDR2 reads SNEGSKA (reference sequence). V lost 3 bases to trimming and J lost 6 bases; unmatched junction nucleotides: 20. This CDR3 contains 18 residues.